Sequencing of this T cell receptor beta chain was carried out in a study of Graves' ophthalmopathy and Graves' hyperthyroidism. Diagnoses were established from clinical symptoms, serum thyroxine, TRAb, thyroid ultrasound and orbital computed tomography. Out of 7.5 to 10 ml of fresh peripheral blood, PBMCs were obtained. The CDR3 is 16 residues long. J gave up 6 bases and V 5 bases, and 14 bases lay outside the gene matches. CDR1 and CDR2 (germline): SGHVS, FQNEAQ. Amplification of TCR beta CDR3 regions used RNA transcripts. HTBI primers were used in a first-round RT-PCR, which preceded a second-round multiplex PCR. TCRdb fed the multiplex PCR reads into MiXCR, producing one record per CDR3 protein. The table shows roughly 610,000 distinct CDR3 sequences, with about 20% occurring only once.

This TCR came from a woman younger than 30 with stable Graves' hyperthyroidism. Some clones in this sample may be carry-over from other donors' samples. Material: peripheral blood. This chain uses TRBV7-8 with TRBJ1-2; 8 nucleotides line up with TRBD1. CDR3 sequence (DNA): TGTGCCAGCAGCCCTTTCCGGGACAGGAGTAGGGATGGCTACACCTTC. It specifies CASSPFRDRSRDGYTF.